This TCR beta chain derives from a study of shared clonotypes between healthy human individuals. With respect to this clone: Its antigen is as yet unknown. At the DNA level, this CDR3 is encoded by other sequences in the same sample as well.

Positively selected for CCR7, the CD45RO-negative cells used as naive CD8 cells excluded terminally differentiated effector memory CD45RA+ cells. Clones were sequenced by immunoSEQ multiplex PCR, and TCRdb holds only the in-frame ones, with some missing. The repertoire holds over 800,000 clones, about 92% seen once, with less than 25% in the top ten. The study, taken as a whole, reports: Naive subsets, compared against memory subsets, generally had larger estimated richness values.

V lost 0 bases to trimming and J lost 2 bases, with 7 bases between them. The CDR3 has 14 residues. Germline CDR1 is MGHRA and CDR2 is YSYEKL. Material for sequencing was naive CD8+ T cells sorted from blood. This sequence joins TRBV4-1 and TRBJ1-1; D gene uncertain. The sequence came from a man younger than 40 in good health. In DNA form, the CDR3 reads TGCGCCAGCAGCCAAGATTCGGGAAACACTGAAGCTTTCTTT. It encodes CASSQDSGNTEAFF.